A selection of T cell receptor beta chains follows, all from one sample in a study of T-cell memory formation after mild COVID-19. TCRdb re-analysed the 5' RACE reads in MiXCR, keeping a single row per CDR3 protein. In the table there are roughly 80,000 distinct CDR3 sequences, approximately 14% of which are singletons. The sample consisted of PBMCs or a T cell subset sorted from them (not recorded which). All receptors come from an adult woman who had mild COVID-19 (a few samples of this study predate the infection). Cell type and time point are not known. The CDR3 runs from the conserved cysteine through the conserved F or W. The D gene is left open where the match is weak. Size tells how often a clone was seen (once, few, many) or the class of an expanded clone, and some rows leave it out.

J: TRBJ2-7
D: TRBD1
size: few
V: TRBV2
CDR3: CASSGTGPSYEQYF
DNA: TGTGCCAGCTCCGGGACAGGGCCATCCTACGAGCAGTACTTC

J: TRBJ2-3
D: TRBD2
size: NA
V: TRBV12-3/TRBV12-4
CDR3: CASSPSGGLTDTQYF
DNA: TGTGCCAGCAGCCCGAGCGGGGGTCTCACAGATACGCAGTATTTT

J: TRBJ2-3
D: TRBD2
size: NA
V: TRBV2
CDR3: CASSEMRGGSTDTQYF
DNA: TGTGCCAGCAGTGAGATGCGGGGGGGATCCACAGATACGCAGTATTTT

J: TRBJ2-7
D: TRBD2
size: few
V: TRBV5-1
CDR3: CAISTVVAGSQTYEQYF
DNA: TGCGCCATTTCAACGGTGGTAGCGGGATCACAGACCTACGAGCAGTACTTC

J: TRBJ2-1
D: NA
size: many
V: TRBV7-2
CDR3: CASSFWTTRDEQFF
DNA: TGTGCCAGCAGCTTCTGGACTACCCGCGATGAGCAGTTCTTC

J: TRBJ2-5
D: NA
size: few
V: TRBV4-1
CDR3: CASSQVRGEGIETQYF
DNA: TGCGCCAGCAGCCAAGTTCGGGGAGAGGGGATAGAGACCCAGTACTTC

J: TRBJ2-1
D: TRBD1
size: few
V: TRBV7-9
CDR3: CASTLTGQGKDEQFF
DNA: TGTGCCAGCACACTAACCGGACAGGGAAAGGATGAGCAGTTCTTC

J: TRBJ2-7
D: NA
size: many
V: TRBV5-1
CDR3: CASSLGEDYEQYF
DNA: TGCGCCAGCAGCTTGGGAGAGGACTACGAGCAGTACTTC

J: TRBJ2-7
D: TRBD2
size: few
V: TRBV7-9
CDR3: CASSARVGAGDSYEQYF
DNA: TGTGCCAGCAGCGCGCGTGTTGGGGCGGGAGACTCCTACGAGCAGTACTTC

J: TRBJ1-1
D: TRBD1
size: NA
V: TRBV27
CDR3: CASSLRAGGYTEAFF
DNA: TGTGCCAGCAGTTTACGAGCAGGGGGATATACTGAAGCTTTCTTT

J: TRBJ2-1
D: NA
size: few
V: TRBV7-8
CDR3: CASSLSQYNEQFF
DNA: TGTGCCAGCAGCTTGAGTCAGTACAATGAGCAGTTCTTC

J: TRBJ2-1
D: NA
size: NA
V: TRBV7-2
CDR3: CASSLVGVGYNEQFF
DNA: TGTGCCAGCAGCTTAGTAGGGGTAGGCTACAATGAGCAGTTCTTC

J: TRBJ2-4
D: TRBD1
size: NA
V: TRBV7-6
CDR3: CASSLGTGGPEENIQYF
DNA: TGTGCCAGCAGCTTGGGGACAGGGGGCCCCGAGGAAAACATTCAGTACTTC

J: TRBJ2-7
D: TRBD2
size: NA
V: TRBV4-3
CDR3: CASSQELAGTYEQYF
DNA: TGCGCCAGCAGCCAAGAACTAGCGGGGACCTACGAGCAGTACTTC

J: TRBJ2-7
D: NA
size: NA
V: TRBV7-9
CDR3: CASSPRDRARDEQYF
DNA: TGTGCCAGCAGCCCGAGAGACAGAGCCCGTGACGAGCAGTACTTC

J: TRBJ2-2
D: TRBD1
size: few
V: TRBV5-6
CDR3: CASRLDRGPVGELFF
DNA: TGTGCCAGCAGGTTGGACAGGGGGCCCGTCGGGGAGCTGTTTTTT

J: TRBJ2-1
D: TRBD2
size: NA
V: TRBV29-1
CDR3: CSVGLAGGPMNEQFF
DNA: TGCAGCGTTGGACTAGCGGGAGGGCCGATGAATGAGCAGTTCTTC

J: TRBJ1-2
D: NA
size: NA
V: TRBV19
CDR3: CASSTFSGTPYGYTF
DNA: TGTGCCAGTAGTACCTTCTCCGGGACCCCTTATGGCTACACCTTC

J: TRBJ2-3
D: TRBD2
size: NA
V: TRBV24-1
CDR3: CATSDLWTGGQYF
DNA: TGTGCCACCAGTGATTTGTGGACGGGGGGTCAGTATTTT

J: TRBJ2-7
D: NA
size: few
V: TRBV7-3
CDR3: CASSLGLNYEQYF
DNA: TGTGCCAGCAGCTTAGGGCTAAACTACGAGCAGTACTTC

J: TRBJ1-4
D: NA
size: NA
V: TRBV7-8
CDR3: CASSLRQNNEKLFF
DNA: TGTGCCAGCAGCTTACGACAGAATAATGAAAAACTGTTTTTT

J: TRBJ1-5
D: TRBD1
size: few
V: TRBV2
CDR3: CASSRWTGPNQPQHF
DNA: TGTGCCAGCAGTCGCTGGACAGGGCCCAATCAGCCCCAGCATTTT

J: TRBJ2-1
D: TRBD2
size: NA
V: TRBV4-3
CDR3: CASSQVGPGTSGNEQFF
DNA: TGCGCCAGCAGCCAAGTGGGGCCCGGGACTAGCGGCAATGAGCAGTTCTTC

J: TRBJ2-2
D: NA
size: few
V: TRBV11-3
CDR3: CASSPTEGQNTGELFF
DNA: TGTGCCAGCAGTCCCACAGAAGGGCAGAACACCGGGGAGCTGTTTTTT

J: TRBJ2-3
D: TRBD2
size: NA
V: TRBV7-9
CDR3: CATWSGGTDTQYF
DNA: TGTGCCACTTGGAGCGGGGGTACAGATACGCAGTATTTT

J: TRBJ1-1
D: NA
size: NA
V: TRBV25-1
CDR3: CASSVQGETEAFF
DNA: TGTGCCAGCAGTGTCCAGGGTGAGACTGAAGCTTTCTTT

J: TRBJ2-1
D: NA
size: NA
V: TRBV5-1
CDR3: CASSSIDPSSYNEQFF
DNA: TGCGCCAGCAGCTCCATTGACCCTAGCTCCTACAATGAGCAGTTCTTC

J: TRBJ2-1
D: TRBD1
size: NA
V: TRBV12-3/TRBV12-4
CDR3: CASTSRQGHSSYNEQFF
DNA: TGTGCCAGCACTTCAAGACAGGGTCACAGCTCCTACAATGAGCAGTTCTTC

J: TRBJ2-7
D: TRBD1
size: NA
V: TRBV28
CDR3: CASTPTGDGHEQYF
DNA: TGTGCCAGCACCCCGACAGGGGATGGACACGAGCAGTACTTC

J: TRBJ2-7
D: NA
size: NA
V: TRBV5-1
CDR3: CASSSGEGRSSYEQYF
DNA: TGCGCCAGCAGCTCTGGAGAGGGGAGGTCATCCTACGAGCAGTACTTC

J: TRBJ1-1
D: NA
size: few
V: TRBV6-1
CDR3: CASSEGGSEAFF
DNA: TGTGCCAGCAGTGAAGGCGGCAGTGAAGCTTTCTTT

J: TRBJ2-1
D: NA
size: few
V: TRBV27
CDR3: CASSFQGRNEQFF
DNA: TGTGCCAGCAGTTTTCAGGGTAGGAATGAGCAGTTCTTC

J: TRBJ2-1
D: TRBD2
size: few
V: TRBV6-5
CDR3: CASSYGLADNEQFF
DNA: TGTGCCAGCAGTTACGGACTAGCAGACAATGAGCAGTTCTTC